What follows is one T cell receptor beta chain and its context. Its antigen is still unknown. This record belongs to a study of OX40 agonist ivuxolimab in advanced cancers. Across the whole study: Eligibility rules accepted prior anti-PD-1, anti-PD-L1 or anti-CTLA-4 therapy, and 40% to 50% had some. Partial responses occurred in three patients (one hepatocellular carcinoma, two cutaneous melanoma). Study results and caveats: At 0.1-3.0 mg/kg, partial responders had clonal expansion among the lowest observed.

The CDR3 totals 12 residues. Germline V CDR1 and CDR2: SGHRS, YFSETQ. Trimming pared 4 bases from V and 5 bases from J, leaving 9 bases between. Repertoires were generated with immunoSEQ multiplex PCR, while TCRdb's copy carries only in-frame clones and drops some. The data contain 20,000 to 30,000 clones, about 83% of them seen just once; the ten biggest clones take up 6.5% to 9.5%. The material was CD4+ or CD8+ T cells sorted from blood, obtained in a trial of the OX40 agonist ivuxolimab. The chain employs TRBV5-1 and TRBJ1-1, with a weak D call TRBD1 (5 bases). The clonotype was recovered from an adult with an advanced solid tumor such as melanoma, head and neck, liver or kidney cancer. DNA of the CDR3: TGCGCCAGCAGCCCGGGGGGGACTGAAGCTTTCTTT. It codes for CASSPGGTEAFF. The variable domain in full, with the rest retrieved from reference TRBV5-1 and TRBJ1-1, is KAGVTQTPRYLIKTRGQQVTLSCSPISGHRSVSWYQQTPGQGLQFLFEYFSETQRNKGNFPGRFSGRQFSNSRSEMNVSTLELGDSALYLCASSPGGTEAFFGQGTRLTVV.